This T cell receptor beta chain came from a study of response to subunit inactivated influenza vaccine. Study-wide findings and caveats: There was a suggestion from the authors that each seasonal influenza vaccination recruits few new T cells.

TCRdb ran MiXCR on the RT-PCR reads and lists one entry per CDR3 protein. Counted here are 400,000 to 650,000 distinct CDR3 sequences, around 7.9% occurring once; the ten biggest clones make up roughly 14%. Ten or more counts support this clonotype. What it recognizes is unknown. This clonotype was sampled from a man aged 50-75 years who received an inactivated influenza vaccine. Here the sequenced sample was PBMCs from blood, taken approximately 25 months after vaccination.

The DNA for the CDR3 is TGCAGCGTCCAAGACAGGGTGACTAGCACAGATACGCAGTATTTT. Translating it yields CSVQDRVTSTDTQYF. The gene calls are TRBV29-1 and TRBJ2-3; TRBD1 aligns across 7 bases. Germline trimming cut 6 bases from V and 0 bases from J; bases unmatched to any gene: 9. The CDR3 has 15 amino acids. Germline V gene data show CDR1 as SQVTM and CDR2 as ANQGSEA.